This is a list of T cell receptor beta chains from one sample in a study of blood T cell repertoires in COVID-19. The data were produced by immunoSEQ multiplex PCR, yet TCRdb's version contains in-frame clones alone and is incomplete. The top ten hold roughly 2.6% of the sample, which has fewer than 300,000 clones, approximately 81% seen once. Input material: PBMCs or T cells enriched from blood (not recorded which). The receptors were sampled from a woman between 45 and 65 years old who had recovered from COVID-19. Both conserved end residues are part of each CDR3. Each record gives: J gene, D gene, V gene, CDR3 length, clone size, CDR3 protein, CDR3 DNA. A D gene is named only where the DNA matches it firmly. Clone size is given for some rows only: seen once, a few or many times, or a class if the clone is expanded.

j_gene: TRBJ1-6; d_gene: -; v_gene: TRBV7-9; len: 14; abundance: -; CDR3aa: CASSLGRHLSPLHF; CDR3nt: TGTGCCAGCAGCTTAGGTAGACACCTTTCACCCCTCCACTTT
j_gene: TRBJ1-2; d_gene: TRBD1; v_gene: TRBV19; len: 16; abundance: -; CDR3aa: CASSIAYDRAFYGYTF; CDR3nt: TGTGCCAGTAGTATAGCCTACGACAGGGCGTTCTATGGCTACACCTTC
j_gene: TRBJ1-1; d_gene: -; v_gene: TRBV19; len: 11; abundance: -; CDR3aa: CASSTGGGGKF; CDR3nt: TGTGCCAGTAGTACTGGGGGCGGAGGAAAATTT
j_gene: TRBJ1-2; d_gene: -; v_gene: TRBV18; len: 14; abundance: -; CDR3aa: CASSPLQDVDGYTF; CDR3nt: TGTGCCAGCTCACCACTACAGGACGTGGATGGCTACACCTTC
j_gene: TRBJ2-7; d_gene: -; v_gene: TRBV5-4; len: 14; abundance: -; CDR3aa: CASSFRTYPYEQYF; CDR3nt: TGTGCCAGCAGCTTCAGGACATATCCTTACGAGCAGTACTTC
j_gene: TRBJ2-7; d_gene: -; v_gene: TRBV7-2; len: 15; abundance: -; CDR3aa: CASSQVSGSGYEQYF; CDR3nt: TGTGCCAGCAGCCAGGTCTCGGGGAGCGGGTACGAGCAGTACTTC
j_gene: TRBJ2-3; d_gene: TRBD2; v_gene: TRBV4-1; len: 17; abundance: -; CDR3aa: CASSQDRSGGRGDTQYF; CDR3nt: TGCGCCAGCAGCCAAGATCGGTCGGGCGGGAGAGGAGATACGCAGTATTTT
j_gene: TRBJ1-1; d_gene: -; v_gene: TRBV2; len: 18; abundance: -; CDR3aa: CASSRRKHEAGRTSEAFF; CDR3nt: TGTGCCAGCAGTCGGAGGAAACATGAGGCCGGGCGTACCTCTGAAGCTTTCTTT
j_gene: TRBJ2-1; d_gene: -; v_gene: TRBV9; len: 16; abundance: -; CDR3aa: CASSVTETVSYNEQFF; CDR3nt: TGTGCCAGCAGCGTCACGGAGACAGTCTCCTACAATGAGCAGTTCTTC
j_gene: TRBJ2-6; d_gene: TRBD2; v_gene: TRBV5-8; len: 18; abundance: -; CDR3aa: CASSLHPSGRSGANVLTF; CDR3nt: TGTGCCAGCAGCTTACATCCTAGCGGGCGCTCTGGGGCCAACGTCCTGACTTTC
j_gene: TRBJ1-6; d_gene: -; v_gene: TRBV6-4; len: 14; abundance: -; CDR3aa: CASSETGMGSPLHF; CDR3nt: TGTGCCAGCAGTGAAACGGGTATGGGTTCACCCCTCCACTTT
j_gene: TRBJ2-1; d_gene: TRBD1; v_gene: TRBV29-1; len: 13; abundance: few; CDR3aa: CSVDPTGVNEQFF; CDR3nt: TGCAGCGTTGACCCGACAGGGGTAAATGAGCAGTTCTTC
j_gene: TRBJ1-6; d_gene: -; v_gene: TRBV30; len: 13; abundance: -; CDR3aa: CAWMGQGNSPLHF; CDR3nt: TGTGCCTGGATGGGGCAGGGGAATTCACCCCTCCACTTT
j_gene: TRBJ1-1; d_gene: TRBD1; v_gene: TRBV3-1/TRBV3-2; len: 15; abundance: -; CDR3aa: CASSRGGVGTGEAFF; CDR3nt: TGTGCCAGCAGCCGGGGGGGAGTGGGGACAGGTGAAGCTTTCTTT
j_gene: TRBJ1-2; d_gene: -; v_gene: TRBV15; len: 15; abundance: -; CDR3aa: CATSRDRQGTYGYTF; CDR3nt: TGTGCCACCAGCAGAGATCGGCAGGGGACCTATGGCTACACCTTC
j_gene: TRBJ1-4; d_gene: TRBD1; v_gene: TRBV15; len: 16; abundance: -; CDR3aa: CATSRDRGQGGEKLFF; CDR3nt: TGTGCCACCAGCAGAGATCGAGGACAGGGCGGTGAAAAACTGTTTTTT
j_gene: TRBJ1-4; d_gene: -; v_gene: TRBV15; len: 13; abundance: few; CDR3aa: CATSMRFREKLFF; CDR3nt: TGTGCCACCAGCATGAGATTCCGTGAAAAACTGTTTTTT
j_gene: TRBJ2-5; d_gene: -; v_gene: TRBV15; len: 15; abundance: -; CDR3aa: CATSRKTTEQETQYF; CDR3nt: TGTGCCACCAGCAGGAAAACGACAGAACAAGAGACCCAGTACTTC
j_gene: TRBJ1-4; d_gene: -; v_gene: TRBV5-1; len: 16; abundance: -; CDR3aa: CASSPHGPRGNEKLFF; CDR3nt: TGCGCCAGCAGCCCACATGGCCCTAGGGGTAATGAAAAACTGTTTTTT
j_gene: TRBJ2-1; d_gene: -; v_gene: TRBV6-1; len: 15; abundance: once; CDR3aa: CASSEGGDRYNEQFF; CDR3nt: TGTGCCAGCAGTGAAGGGGGGGATCGGTACAATGAGCAGTTCTTC
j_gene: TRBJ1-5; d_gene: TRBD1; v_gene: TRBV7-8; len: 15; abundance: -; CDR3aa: CASSSIQGRDQPQHF; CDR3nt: TGTGCCAGCAGCTCAATACAGGGGAGAGATCAGCCCCAGCATTTT
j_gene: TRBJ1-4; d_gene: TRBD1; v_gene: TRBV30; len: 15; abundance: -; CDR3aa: CAWSTTDRLYEKLFF; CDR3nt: TGTGCCTGGAGTACAACGGACAGGTTGTATGAAAAACTGTTTTTT
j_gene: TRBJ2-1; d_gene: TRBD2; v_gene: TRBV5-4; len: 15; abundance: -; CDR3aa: CASSSRLAEYNEQFF; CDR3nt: TGTGCCAGCAGCTCCCGGCTAGCGGAGTACAATGAGCAGTTCTTC
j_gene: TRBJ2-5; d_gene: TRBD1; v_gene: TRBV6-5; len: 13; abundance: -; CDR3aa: CASRTTGWETQYF; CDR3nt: TGTGCCAGCAGAACGACAGGGTGGGAGACCCAGTACTTC
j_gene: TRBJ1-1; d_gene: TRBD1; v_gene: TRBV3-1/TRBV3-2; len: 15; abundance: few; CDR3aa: CASSPTTGQGAEAFF; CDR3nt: TGTGCCAGCAGCCCCACCACGGGACAGGGGGCTGAAGCTTTCTTT
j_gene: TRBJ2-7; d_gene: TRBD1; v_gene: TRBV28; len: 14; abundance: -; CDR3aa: CASRDRDRGSEQYF; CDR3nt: TGTGCCAGCAGGGATCGGGACAGGGGTTCCGAGCAGTACTTC
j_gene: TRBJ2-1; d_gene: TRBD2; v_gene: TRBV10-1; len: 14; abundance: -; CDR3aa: CASSRQRGYNEQFF; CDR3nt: TGCGCCAGCAGTAGGCAGCGGGGCTACAATGAGCAGTTCTTC
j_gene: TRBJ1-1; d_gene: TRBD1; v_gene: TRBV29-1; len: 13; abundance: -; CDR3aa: CSVVGQGTSEAFF; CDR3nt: TGCAGCGTGGTGGGACAGGGAACGTCTGAAGCTTTCTTT
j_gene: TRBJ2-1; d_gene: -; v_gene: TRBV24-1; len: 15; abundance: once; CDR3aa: CATSDRTLSYNEQFF; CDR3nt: TGTGCCACCAGTGATCGGACTCTCTCCTACAATGAGCAGTTCTTC
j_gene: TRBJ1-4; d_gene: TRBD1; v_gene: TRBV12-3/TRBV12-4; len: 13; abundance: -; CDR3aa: CASRRTGDEKLFF; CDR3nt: TGTGCCAGCAGGAGGACAGGGGATGAAAAACTGTTTTTT
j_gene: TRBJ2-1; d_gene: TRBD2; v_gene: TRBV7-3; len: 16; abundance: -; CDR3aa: CASSSTSGGARNEQFF; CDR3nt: TGTGCCAGCAGCTCGACTAGCGGGGGGGCTCGGAATGAGCAGTTCTTC
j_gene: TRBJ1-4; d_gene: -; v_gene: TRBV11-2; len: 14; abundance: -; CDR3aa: CASSLGDFSEKLFF; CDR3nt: TGTGCCAGCAGCTTAGGGGACTTCTCTGAAAAACTGTTTTTT
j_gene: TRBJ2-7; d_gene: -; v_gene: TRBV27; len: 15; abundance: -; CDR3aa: CASSSRDTLSYEQYF; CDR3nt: TGTGCCAGCAGTTCCCGGGACACCCTTTCCTACGAGCAGTACTTC
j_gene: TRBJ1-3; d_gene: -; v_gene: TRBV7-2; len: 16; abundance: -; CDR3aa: CASSFTGASSGNTIYF; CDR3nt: TGTGCCAGCAGCTTCACAGGTGCCAGCTCTGGAAACACCATATATTTT
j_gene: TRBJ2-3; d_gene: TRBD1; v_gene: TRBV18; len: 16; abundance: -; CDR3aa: CASSLDRGRVTDTQYF; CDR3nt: TGTGCCAGCTCACTCGACAGGGGGCGCGTCACAGATACGCAGTATTTT
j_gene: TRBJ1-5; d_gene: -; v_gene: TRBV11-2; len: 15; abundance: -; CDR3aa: CASSWDTGPNQPQHF; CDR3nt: TGTGCCAGCAGCTGGGACACCGGACCGAATCAGCCCCAGCATTTT
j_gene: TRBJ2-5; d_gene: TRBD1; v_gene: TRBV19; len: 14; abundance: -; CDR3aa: CASSRTGVKETQYF; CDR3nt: TGTGCCAGTAGTAGGACAGGGGTAAAAGAGACCCAGTACTTC
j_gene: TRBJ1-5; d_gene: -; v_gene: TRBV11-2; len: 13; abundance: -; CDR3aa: CASSLGLSQPQHF; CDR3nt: TGTGCCAGCAGCTTAGGCCTAAGCCAGCCCCAGCATTTT
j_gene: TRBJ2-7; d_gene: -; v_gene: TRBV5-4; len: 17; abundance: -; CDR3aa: CASSLGVGTPDSYEQYF; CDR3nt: TGTGCCAGCAGCTTGGGAGTCGGGACTCCAGACTCCTACGAGCAGTACTTC
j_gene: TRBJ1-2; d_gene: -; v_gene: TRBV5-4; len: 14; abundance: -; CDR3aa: CASSFGQNSYGYTF; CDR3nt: TGTGCCAGCAGCTTTGGACAGAACTCTTATGGCTACACCTTC
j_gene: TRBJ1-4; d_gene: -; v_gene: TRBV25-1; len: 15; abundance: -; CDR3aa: CASSATGAPNEKLFF; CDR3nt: TGTGCCAGCAGTGCCACAGGTGCCCCTAATGAAAAACTGTTTTTT
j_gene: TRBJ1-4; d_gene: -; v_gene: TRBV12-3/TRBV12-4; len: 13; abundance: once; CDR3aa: CASSLREYEKLFF; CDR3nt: TGTGCCAGCAGTTTACGGGAGTATGAAAAACTGTTTTTT
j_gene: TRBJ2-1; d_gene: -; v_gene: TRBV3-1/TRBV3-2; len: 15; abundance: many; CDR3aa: CASIVSGLSYNEQFF; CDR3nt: TGTGCCAGCATCGTAAGCGGTCTCTCCTACAATGAGCAGTTCTTC
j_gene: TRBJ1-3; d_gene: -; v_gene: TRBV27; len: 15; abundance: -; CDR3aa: CASSFRGNSGNTIYF; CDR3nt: TGTGCCAGCAGTTTTCGGGGTAACTCTGGAAACACCATATATTTT
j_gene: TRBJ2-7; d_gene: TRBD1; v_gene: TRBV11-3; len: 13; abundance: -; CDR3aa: CASSPTGVGEQYF; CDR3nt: TGTGCCAGCAGCCCGACAGGGGTAGGCGAGCAGTACTTC
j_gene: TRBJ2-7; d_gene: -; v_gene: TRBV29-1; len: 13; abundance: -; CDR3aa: CSVGSVQAHEQYF; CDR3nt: TGCAGCGTTGGGTCAGTGCAGGCCCACGAGCAGTACTTC